This passage covers 5 T cell receptor beta chains from one sample sequenced in a study of cytomegalovirus exposure and HLA in healthy donors. The PCR contained 60 Vbeta and 13 Jbeta primers. Sequenced by immunoSEQ multiplex PCR; TCRdb stores in-frame clones only, minus some. The sample lists about 93,000 clones, over 60% occurring once. Sequencing was carried out using PBMCs. The receptor set was obtained from a boy under 18 in good health and CMV-seropositive.

This chain connects TRBV30 to TRBJ1-1; D not certain. CDR1 is GTSNPN and CDR2 is SVGIG in the germline V gene (reference sequence). The CDR3 sequence is 14 residues long. Trimming took 0 bases from V and 1 from J, leaving 9 bases between them. This CDR3 reads CAWSVRVPNTEAFF. As DNA, the CDR3 is TGTGCCTGGAGTGTACGCGTCCCGAACACTGAAGCTTTCTTT.

This clone was seen more than once but under ten times. The chain has TRBV11-1 and TRBJ1-2, with 8 bases fitting TRBD1. The CDR3 is 15 residues long. Trimming took 5 bases from V and 8 from J; bases not matched to a gene: 13. Germline loops: CDR1 SGHAT, CDR2 FQDESV (reference sequence). CDR3 protein: CASSLPDQGAGGYTF. The CDR3 nucleotides read TGTGCCAGCAGCCTACCCGACCAGGGGGCCGGCGGCTACACCTTC. Drawing the rest from reference TRBV11-1 and TRBJ1-2, the complete variable domain is EAEVAQSPRYKITEKSQAVAFWCDPISGHATLYWYRQILGQGPELLVQFQDESVVDDSQLPKDRFSAERLKGVDSTLKIQPAELGDSAMYLCASSLPDQGAGGYTFGSGTRLTVV.

This chain links TRBV7-2 with TRBJ1-6; perhaps TRBD1 as D (5 bases). Between the trimmed V and J ends, which lost 1 base and 16 bases, there was a span of 11 bases. The germline CDR1 and CDR2 sequences are SGHTA and FQGNSA. The CDR3 consists of 12 residues. The CDR3, as DNA: TGTGCCAGCAGCTTAGAGGGGCGGAAACTCCACTTT. Translating it yields CASSLEGRKLHF.

Notes on this clone: Its ends do not fully match the called genes, so a read error is possible. The gene calls are TRBV25-1 and TRBJ1-6, with 7 bases that match TRBD1. Germline V lookup: CDR1 MGHDK, CDR2 SYGVNS. This CDR3 is 16 amino acids long. In nucleotides, the CDR3 is TGTGCCAGCAGTGGGACCTCAAGAGGGGGCGAATCACCCCTCAACTTT. Its translation is CASSGTSRGGESPLNF.

In its sample, this clone was seen a few times. This chain links TRBV19 with TRBJ2-2; D perhaps matches TRBD1 (6 bases). In germline, CDR1 is LNHDA, CDR2 SQIVND (reference sequence). Trimming stripped 4 bases from V and 4 bases from J, with 13 bases between. This CDR3 has 15 amino acids. The DNA for the CDR3 is TGTGCCAGTAGTAAACGGGACATACCCACCGGGGAGCTGTTTTTT. Its translation is CASSKRDIPTGELFF.